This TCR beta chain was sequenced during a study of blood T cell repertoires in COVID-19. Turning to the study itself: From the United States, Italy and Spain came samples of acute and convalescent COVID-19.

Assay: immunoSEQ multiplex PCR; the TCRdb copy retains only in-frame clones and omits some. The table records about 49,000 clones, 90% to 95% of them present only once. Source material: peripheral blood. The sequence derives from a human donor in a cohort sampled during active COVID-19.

CDR3 in DNA: TGTGCCACCAGTGATTTGGTCCAGGGGCGCTACACCTTC. Its translation: CATSDLVQGRYTF. This sequence joins TRBV24-1 and TRBJ1-2; possible D gene TRBD1, 6 bases. Trimming left V 0 bases short and J 9 bases short, with 10 bases between. Germline V gives CDR1 KGHDR, CDR2 SFDVKD. This CDR3 spans 13 amino acids.